The T cell receptor (beta chain) under discussion was sequenced for a study of control samples from healthy donors and cancer patients. The CDR3 is 12 residues long. The V gene lost 0 bases and the J gene lost 5 bases, with 3 bases spanning the gap. CDR1 and CDR2 from the germline V gene are MNHNY and SVGAGI (reference sequence). Profiled with immunoSEQ multiplex PCR; TCRdb holds only in-frame clones, not every one. Here the sample spans roughly 21,000 clones, around 84% being singletons. This chain joins TRBV6-6 and TRBJ2-3; D unclear. Sequencing input: PBMCs. The receptor was isolated from a man aged 55 to 70 with colorectal cancer. CDR3 in DNA: TGTGCCAGCAGTTACTCTAAAGATACGCAGTATTTT. This codes for CASSYSKDTQYF.